Listed below are T cell receptor beta chains from one sample, sequenced in a study of OX40 agonist ivuxolimab in advanced cancers. The table came from immunoSEQ multiplex PCR; TCRdb's copy has only in-frame clones and leaves some out. Of some 67,000 clones listed, 85% are singletons. The sample was CD4+ or CD8+ T cells sorted from blood, taken in a trial of the OX40 agonist ivuxolimab. All receptors derive from an adult with an advanced solid tumor such as melanoma, head and neck, liver or kidney cancer. CDR3s include the opening cysteine and the closing phenylalanine or tryptophan. The D gene is left open where the match is weak. Only some rows state a clone size, as once, few, many or a class for expanded clones.

>.|17|TRBV28|TRBJ2-4|.
CASSLIRVARGGDIQYF
TGTGCCAGCAGTTTGATCCGCGTCGCTCGAGGGGGGGACATTCAGTACTTC
>TRBD2|17|TRBV27|TRBJ2-3|.
CASSLPLAGENTDTQYF
TGTGCCAGCAGTTTACCGCTAGCGGGAGAGAACACAGATACGCAGTATTTT
>.|18|TRBV15|TRBJ1-2|.
CATSRELRAGGVTGGYTF
TGTGCCACCAGCAGAGAGTTGAGAGCGGGAGGGGTGACGGGGGGCTACACCTTC
>.|14|TRBV28|TRBJ2-1|.
CASNPGLSYNEQFF
TGTGCCAGCAACCCGGGACTGTCTTACAATGAGCAGTTCTTC
>TRBD1|14|TRBV10-3|TRBJ1-1|.
CATGTGPMNTEAFF
TGTGCCACAGGGACAGGGCCCATGAACACTGAAGCTTTCTTT
>.|15|TRBV4-1|TRBJ2-6|.
CASSPTGTGANVLTF
TGCGCCAGCAGTCCAACAGGGACTGGGGCCAACGTCCTGACTTTC
>.|14|TRBV18|TRBJ2-2|.
CASSPPGGTGELFF
TGTGCCAGCTCACCCCCCGGAGGGACCGGGGAGCTGTTTTTT
>TRBD1|15|TRBV25-1|TRBJ2-5|few
CASSGEQGITETQYF
TGTGCCAGCAGTGGGGAACAGGGGATTACAGAGACCCAGTACTTC
>TRBD2|18|TRBV5-1|TRBJ2-1|.
CASSLEGLAGGPYNEQFF
TGCGCCAGCAGCTTGGAGGGACTAGCGGGGGGACCTTACAATGAGCAGTTCTTC
>TRBD1|14|TRBV30|TRBJ1-4|.
CAWSQTGGREKLFF
TGTGCCTGGAGTCAGACAGGGGGTCGGGAAAAACTGTTTTTT
>.|13|TRBV14|TRBJ2-5|.
CASSQGQSTTQYF
TGTGCCAGCAGCCAAGGACAGTCGACGACCCAGTACTTC
>.|13|TRBV7-3|TRBJ2-5|.
CASSLNGGLEQYF
TGTGCCAGCAGCTTAAACGGCGGGTTAGAGCAGTACTTC
>TRBD1|15|TRBV28|TRBJ1-5|.
CASADTGQGASWQHF
TGTGCCAGCGCCGATACGGGACAGGGGGCGAGTTGGCAGCATTTT
>TRBD1|14|TRBV15|TRBJ2-1|.
CATSREDRANEQFF
TGTGCCACCAGCAGAGAGGACAGGGCGAATGAGCAGTTCTTC
>.|14|TRBV6-5|TRBJ2-5|.
CASSYSGGVETQYF
TGTGCCAGCAGTTACTCAGGAGGGGTTGAGACCCAGTACTTC
>.|15|TRBV15|TRBJ2-5|.
CATSRQKPYQETQYF
TGTGCCACCAGCAGACAGAAACCCTACCAAGAGACCCAGTACTTC